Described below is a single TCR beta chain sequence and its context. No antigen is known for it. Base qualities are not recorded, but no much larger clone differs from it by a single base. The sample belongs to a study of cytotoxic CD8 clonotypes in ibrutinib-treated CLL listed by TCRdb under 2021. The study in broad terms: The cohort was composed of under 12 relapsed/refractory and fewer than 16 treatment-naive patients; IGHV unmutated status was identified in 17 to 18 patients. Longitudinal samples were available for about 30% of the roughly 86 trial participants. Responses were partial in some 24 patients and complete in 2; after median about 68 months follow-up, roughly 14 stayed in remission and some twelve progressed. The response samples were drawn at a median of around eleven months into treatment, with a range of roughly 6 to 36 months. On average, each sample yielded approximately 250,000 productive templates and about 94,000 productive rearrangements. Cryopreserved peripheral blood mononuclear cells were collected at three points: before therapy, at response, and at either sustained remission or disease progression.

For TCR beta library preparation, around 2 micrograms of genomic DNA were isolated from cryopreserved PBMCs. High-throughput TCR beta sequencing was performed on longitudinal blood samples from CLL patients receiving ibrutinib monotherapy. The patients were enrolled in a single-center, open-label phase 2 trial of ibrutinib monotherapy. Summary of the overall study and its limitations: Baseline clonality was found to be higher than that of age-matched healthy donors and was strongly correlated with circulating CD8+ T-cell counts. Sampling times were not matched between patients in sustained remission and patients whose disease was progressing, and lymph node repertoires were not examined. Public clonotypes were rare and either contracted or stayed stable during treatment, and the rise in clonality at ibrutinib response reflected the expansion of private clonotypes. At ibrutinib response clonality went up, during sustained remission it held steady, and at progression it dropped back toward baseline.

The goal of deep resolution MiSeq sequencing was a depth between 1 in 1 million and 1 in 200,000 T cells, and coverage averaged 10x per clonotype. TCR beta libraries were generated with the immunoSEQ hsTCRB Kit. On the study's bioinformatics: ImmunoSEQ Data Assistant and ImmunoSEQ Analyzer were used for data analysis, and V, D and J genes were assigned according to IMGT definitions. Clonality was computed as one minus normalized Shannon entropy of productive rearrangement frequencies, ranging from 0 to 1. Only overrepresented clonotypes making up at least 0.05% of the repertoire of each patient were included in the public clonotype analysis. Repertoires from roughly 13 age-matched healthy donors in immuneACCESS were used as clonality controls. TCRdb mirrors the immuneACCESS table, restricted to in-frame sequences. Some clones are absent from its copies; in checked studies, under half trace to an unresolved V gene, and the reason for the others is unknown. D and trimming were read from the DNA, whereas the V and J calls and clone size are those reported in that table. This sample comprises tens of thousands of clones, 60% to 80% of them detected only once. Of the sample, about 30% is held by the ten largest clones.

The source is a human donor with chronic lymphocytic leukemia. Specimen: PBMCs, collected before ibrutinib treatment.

In nucleotide form, the sequence is TGTGCCAGCTCACCCCTGAAAGCGGGCCAGGGCCCCTATGGCTACACCTTC. The encoded protein is CASSPLKAGQGPYGYTF. The chain was built from TRBV18 and TRBJ1-2; TRBD1 could be the D gene, as 5 bases match. V sheds 3 bases and J sheds 4 bases, leaving 21 bases between their ends. The CDR3 covers 17 residues, taking in both the cysteine and the phenylalanine. The read is trimmed to its CDR3 DNA, 51 bases read in frame from base 1. The germline V gene yields KGHSH for CDR1 and LQKENI for CDR2.